This TCR beta chain emerged from a study of blood T cell repertoires in COVID-19. Study information: The origin of the acute and convalescent COVID-19 samples was the United States, Italy and Spain. The analysed material was cDNA or gDNA that came from T cells, B-cell-depleted T cells, or PBMCs.

In the authors' methods: Cell counts per sample came from amplifying reference gene primers. Method: immunoSEQ multiplex PCR; TCRdb's copy keeps in-frame clones and lacks some. V and J calls and clone size come straight from that table; D and trimming were deduced from the DNA. The table has 150,000 or so clones, around four fifths seen once. The CDR3 is 15 residues long. V dropped 4 bases and J dropped 4; count of bases not matched to a gene: 9. Germline V gene lookup returns CDR1 SGHRS and CDR2 YFSETQ. The chain employs TRBV5-1 and TRBJ2-3; 7 positions match TRBD1. What was sequenced was peripheral blood. This sequence was found in a woman aged 40 to 50 with active or convalescent COVID-19. The CDR3 region is CASSRYTGVADTQYF. The CDR3 DNA sequence: TGCGCCAGCAGCCGATACACAGGGGTCGCAGATACGCAGTATTTT.